What follows are 22 T cell receptor beta chains derived from one specimen sequenced in a study of T cell clonotyping in hematopoietic cell transplantation. Using immunoSEQ multiplex PCR, the repertoire was profiled, and TCRdb retains in-frame clones only, with some absent. This sample has about 80,000 clones; less than 96% occur once, and the top ten carry roughly 1.7%. Time point defined: recipient sample about 28 days before transplant, after cytoreduction. Sequenced here: peripheral blood mononuclear cells, sampled before stem cell transplant. The receptors were gathered from a woman aged 45-60 years with acute myeloid leukemia. Some clones in this sample may be carry-over from other donors' samples.

This chain links TRBV5-1 with TRBJ1-4; TRBD1 aligns across 12 bases. Germline V gene sequence: CDR1 SGHRS, CDR2 YFSETQ. V shed 4 bases and J 8 bases; nucleotides not matched to a gene: 6. CDR3 length: 15 amino acids. The CDR3 sequence is CASSTGTGGVEKLFF. The DNA of the CDR3 is TGCGCCAGCAGCACCGGGACAGGGGGCGTCGAAAAACTGTTTTTT.

The chain is built from TRBV29-1 and TRBJ1-4; D not certain. Trimming shortened V by 1 base and J by 0 bases, and 12 bases separated the two germline ends. Germline lookup yields CDR1 SQVTM and CDR2 ANQGSEA. There are 16 residues in the CDR3. The CDR3 protein is CSVEVPSFATNEKLFF. The CDR3 DNA reads TGCAGCGTTGAAGTCCCGAGTTTTGCAACTAATGAAAAACTGTTTTTT.

The chain joins TRBV10-1 to TRBJ1-3; 7 nucleotides agree with TRBD1. Per the germline V gene, CDR1 is WNHNN and CDR2 is SYGVQD (reference sequence). The CDR3 extends over 12 amino acids. With 6 bases clipped from V and 7 bases from J, the junction kept 3 bases outside the gene matches. The DNA for the CDR3 is TGCGCCAGCAGGCAGGGGGAGAACACCATATATTTT. Translating gives CASRQGENTIYF.

This chain joins TRBV4-1 and TRBJ2-7; weak D call: TRBD2 (5 bases). Trimming pared 3 bases from V and 3 bases from J, leaving 9 bases between. This CDR3 spans 13 amino acids. Germline lookup yields CDR1 MGHRA and CDR2 YSYEKL. CDR3 region: CASSQFTSYEQYF. CDR3 bases: TGCGCCAGCAGCCAGTTCACTAGCTACGAGCAGTACTTC.

The CDR3, as DNA: TGCAGCGTCCTCAGGGGTAGCGGCTCTGAGCAGTTCTTC. Encoded protein: CSVLRGSGSEQFF. The chain carries TRBV29-1 and TRBJ2-1; D possibly uses TRBD1 or TRBD2 (6 bases each). The CDR3 extends over 13 amino acids. The ends were cut back, 6 bases at V and 9 bases at J, with 18 bases in the middle. Germline CDR1 and CDR2: SQVTM and ANQGSEA.

This clone appeared a few times. J is TRBJ1-1 and V is TRBV29-1; D is possibly TRBD1 (5 bases). V gave up 2 bases and J gave up 11 bases, with 15 bases separating them. CDR1 and CDR2 from the germline V gene are SQVTM and ANQGSEA. This CDR3 contains 12 residues. The CDR3: CSVERGTKFAFF. CDR3 in DNA: TGCAGCGTTGAACGCGGGACGAAGTTTGCTTTCTTT.

This clone has just a few counts. The chain carries TRBV5-6 and TRBJ1-2; D is uncertain. The V gene lost 1 base and the J gene lost 3 bases, with 7 bases spanning the gap. Germline V lookup: CDR1 SGHDT, CDR2 YYEEEE. The CDR3 length is 13 residues. The CDR3 reads CASSLPVYYGYTF. CDR3 nucleotide sequence: TGTGCCAGCAGCTTGCCGGTTTACTATGGCTACACCTTC.

The gene calls are TRBV5-1 and TRBJ2-5; the D is unclear. The CDR3 has 13 residues. Germline loops: CDR1 SGHRS, CDR2 YFSETQ. V dropped 1 base and J dropped 5 bases, with 9 bases sitting between them. CDR3 nucleotide sequence: TGCGCCAGCAGCTTGTTAGTTGGCGAGACCCAGTACTTC. Translation gives CASSLLVGETQYF.

The chain couples TRBV6-5 to TRBJ1-2, with D unresolved. Germline V CDR1 and CDR2: MNHEY, SVGAGI. The CDR3 is 14 residues long. Trimming stripped 5 bases from V and 3 bases from J, with 13 bases between. CDR3 protein: CASSTHRIYYGYTF. CDR3 sequence (DNA): TGTGCCAGCAGTACCCATAGGATTTACTATGGCTACACCTTC.

The chain has TRBV30 and TRBJ1-2; 10 bases agree with TRBD1. The CDR3 length is 16 residues. The germline V gene encodes CDR1 GTSNPN and CDR2 SVGIG (reference sequence). Unmatched junction bases numbered 5, after V lost 1 base and J lost 0 bases. This CDR3 is CAWSDTGTGANYGYTF. For the CDR3, the DNA is TGTGCCTGGAGTGATACCGGGACAGGGGCTAACTATGGCTACACCTTC.

This chain joins TRBV28 and TRBJ1-5; D may be TRBD1 (6 bases). Germline V gene sequence: CDR1 MDHEN, CDR2 SYDVKM. V lost 6 bases to trimming and J lost 7 bases, with 10 bases between them. There are 12 residues in the CDR3. The CDR3 protein is CASRGAGQPQHF. CDR3 DNA: TGTGCCAGCAGGGGGGCAGGGCAGCCCCAGCATTTT.

The V gene is TRBV5-1, the J gene TRBJ1-2; the D gene is possibly TRBD1 (6 bases). The V and J ends lost 4 bases and 4 bases respectively, with 17 bases between them. The CDR3 is 15 residues long. CDR1 and CDR2 (germline): SGHRS, YFSETQ. CDR3 protein: CASSVQGEVGYGYTF. Written as DNA, the CDR3 is TGCGCCAGCAGCGTACAGGGAGAAGTTGGCTATGGCTACACCTTC. The full variable domain, with the rest looked up from reference TRBV5-1 and TRBJ1-2, is KAGVTQTPRYLIKTRGQQVTLSCSPISGHRSVSWYQQTPGQGLQFLFEYFSETQRNKGNFPGRFSGRQFSNSRSEMNVSTLELGDSALYLCASSVQGEVGYGYTFGSGTRLTVV.

This chain connects TRBV19 to TRBJ1-2, with 7 bases fitting TRBD1. Unmatched junction bases numbered 6, after V lost 6 bases and J lost 2 bases. From germline, CDR1 is LNHDA and CDR2 SQIVND (reference sequence). CDR3 length: 14 residues. The CDR3 sequence: CASRPTGTNYGYTF. For the CDR3, the DNA is TGTGCCAGTAGGCCGACAGGGACCAACTATGGCTACACCTTC.

This clone appeared a single time. The gene calls are TRBV30 and TRBJ2-1; D might be TRBD2 (5 bases). Germline V CDR1 and CDR2: GTSNPN, SVGIG (reference sequence). The CDR3 consists of 11 residues. V was shortened by 5 bases and J by 7 bases, with 9 bases between the two germline ends. The CDR3 loop is CAWGLVNEQFF. CDR3 DNA: TGTGCCTGGGGACTGGTAAATGAGCAGTTCTTC.

This chain joins TRBV7-9 and TRBJ1-4, with 9 bases matching TRBD1. Germline trimming cut 4 bases from V and 8 bases from J; bases unmatched to any gene: 8. The CDR3 totals 15 residues. Germline-derived CDR1 and CDR2 are SEHNR and FQNEAQ (reference sequence). The CDR3 reads CASSSRTGAGEKLFF. The CDR3, as DNA: TGTGCCAGCAGCTCTCGGACAGGGGCAGGGGAAAAACTGTTTTTT.

This sequence joins TRBV10-3 and TRBJ2-2, with 8 positions matching TRBD1. Germline values: CDR1 ENHRY, CDR2 SYGVKD. The CDR3 covers 14 residues. Trimming removed 3 bases from V and 3 bases from J; junction bases left unmatched: 0. For the CDR3, the DNA is TGTGCCATCAGTGAACAGGGGGACACCGGGGAGCTGTTTTTT. This encodes CAISEQGDTGELFF.

This sequence joins TRBV7-9 and TRBJ2-5; D is ambiguous. The CDR3 covers 12 residues. Germline CDR1 SEHNR, CDR2 FQNEAQ (reference sequence). V lost 2 bases to trimming and J lost 4 bases, with 5 bases between them. In DNA, the CDR3 is TGTGCCAGCAGCTTAAGTGTAGAGACCCAGTACTTC. Amino acid sequence: CASSLSVETQYF.

This chain's CDR3 is CASSQVGSSNQPQHF. The DNA for the CDR3 is TGCGCCAGCAGCCAGGTCGGGAGTAGCAATCAGCCCCAGCATTTT. V and J are TRBV4-1 and TRBJ1-5; D gene uncertain. This CDR3 has 15 amino acids. V lost 3 bases, J lost 0 bases, and 9 bases lay in between. Germline V gene data show CDR1 as MGHRA and CDR2 as YSYEKL.

The chain joins TRBV6-1 to TRBJ1-5, with TRBD1 matching over 8 bases. This CDR3 is built from 13 residues. CDR1 MNHNS and CDR2 SASEGT come from the germline V gene. The junction had 7 bases not matched to a gene; V was cut back by 9 bases and J by 6 bases. Here the CDR3 reads CARDGTGGQPQHF. The CDR3 DNA is TGTGCCAGAGACGGGACAGGTGGTCAGCCCCAGCATTTT.

The rearrangement links TRBV12-5 to TRBJ1-2, with 8 bases aligning to TRBD1. The germline CDR1 and CDR2 sequences are LGHNT and FRNRAP. J gave up 4 bases and V 5 bases, and 6 bases lay outside the gene matches. The length of the CDR3 is 14 residues. The CDR3 DNA follows: TGTGCTAGTGGTCTGGACAGGGTGGGCTATGGCTACACCTTC. Translation: CASGLDRVGYGYTF.

The chain employs TRBV7-9 and TRBJ2-3; TRBD2 matches at 9 bases. CDR1 and CDR2 (germline): SEHNR, FQNEAQ (reference sequence). This CDR3 spans 16 amino acids. Trimming cost V 5 bases and J 2 bases; bases outside gene matches: 8. CDR3 nucleotide sequence: TGTGCCAGCAGCCCCAGCGGGAGGACCCACACAGATACGCAGTATTTT. Protein product: CASSPSGRTHTDTQYF. Combining the CDR3 with reference TRBV7-9 and TRBJ2-3 gives the whole variable domain DTGVSQNPRHKITKRGQNVTFRCDPISEHNRLYWYRQTLGQGPEFLTYFQNEAQLEKSRLLSDRFSAERPKGSFSTLEIQRTEQGDSAMYLCASSPSGRTHTDTQYFGPGTRLTVL.

The chain combines TRBV28 with TRBJ1-6; no reliable D call. Germline lookup yields CDR1 MDHEN and CDR2 SYDVKM. CDR3 length: 15 residues. V was trimmed by 6 bases and J by 11 bases, leaving 20 bases between them. The DNA for the CDR3 is TGTGCCAGCAGCATCGGAGGGCCCAGGTGGACACCCCTCCACTTT. Translation: CASSIGGPRWTPLHF.